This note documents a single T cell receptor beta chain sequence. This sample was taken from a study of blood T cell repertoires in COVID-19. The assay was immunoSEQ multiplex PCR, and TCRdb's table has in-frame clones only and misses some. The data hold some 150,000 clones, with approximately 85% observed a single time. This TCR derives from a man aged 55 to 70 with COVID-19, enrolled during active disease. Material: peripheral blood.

CDR3 DNA sequence: TGTGCCAGCAGTCCCCAATCGTCCGGGACAGGGGGCGCGAAGACCCAGTACTTC. Translated: CASSPQSSGTGGAKTQYF. This chain joins TRBV6-2 or TRBV6-3 and TRBJ2-5; 12 bases are shared with TRBD1. The V and J ends lost 5 bases and 6 bases, in that order; junction bases with no gene match: 16. The germline gives CDR1 MNHEY, CDR2 SVGEGT. This CDR3 spans 18 amino acids.